This T cell receptor beta chain was found in a study of blood T cell repertoires in COVID-19. Original processing notes: Amplified reference gene primers provided the basis for estimating nucleated cell counts. Repertoires were generated with immunoSEQ multiplex PCR, while TCRdb's copy carries only in-frame clones and drops some. That table is the source of V, J and clone size, and D and trimming were worked out from the DNA. The table shows fewer than 450,000 clones, with 88% occurring only once. This clone appeared once. V trimming: 4 bases; J trimming: 1 base; junction bases outside the gene matches: 8. The CDR3 consists of 16 residues. The germline CDR1 and CDR2 sequences are SGHDT and YYEEEE.

The receptor was derived from a woman aged 50 to 60 with COVID-19, enrolled during active disease. The chain carries TRBV5-6 and TRBJ1-5; 7 bases line up with TRBD1. Material: peripheral blood. The CDR3 loop is CASSHSGQPSNQPQHF. The CDR3 DNA sequence: TGTGCCAGCAGCCATTCGGGACAGCCAAGCAATCAGCCCCAGCATTTT.